Listed below are T cell receptor beta chains from one sample, sequenced in a study of blood T cell repertoires in COVID-19. Sequenced by immunoSEQ multiplex PCR; TCRdb stores in-frame clones only, minus some. Among some 71,000 clones listed, around 80% were seen once. Sequenced: peripheral blood. Receptor source: a middle-aged man with COVID-19, enrolled during active disease. Both conserved end residues are part of each CDR3. Expanded clones are given a class, and other clones once, few, many or no size at all.

>TRBV10-2|.|TRBJ2-7
CASIWGGRTYEQYF
>TRBV7-9|.|TRBJ1-1
CASSLPGTGVTEAFF
>TRBV6-5|.|TRBJ1-2
CASIRDIGRNYGYTF
>TRBV6-5|.|TRBJ2-7
CASSYSRASAYEQYF
>TRBV18|.|TRBJ2-5
CASSEITGGITQETQYF
>TRBV5-4|.|TRBJ2-7
CASGKKLAGGEQYF
>TRBV7-6|.|TRBJ2-3
CASSLLAGRTDTQYF
>TRBV5-1|few|TRBJ1-6
CASSLDRDRYSPLHF
>TRBV7-3|.|TRBJ1-2
CASSFNRIYTF
>TRBV5-1|.|TRBJ2-5
CASSLVADQETQYF
>TRBV29-1|.|TRBJ1-2
CSVGGQDGYYGYTF
>TRBV7-8|.|TRBJ2-5
CASSRLSGEETQYF
>TRBV5-6|.|TRBJ1-3
CASSLGRGRNTIYF
>TRBV3-1/TRBV3-2|.|TRBJ2-1
CASSQKTSLGEQFF
>TRBV23-1|.|TRBJ2-7
CASSQGPPGEQYF
>TRBV7-6|.|TRBJ1-1
CASSPGTGAMNTEAFF
>TRBV18|.|TRBJ1-6
CASSPSTGDYSPLHF
>TRBV19|.|TRBJ2-7
CASSQAGAYEQYF
>TRBV4-2|.|TRBJ2-7
CASSQVGAGDEQYF
>TRBV24-1|once|TRBJ2-1
CATSFAGGAGEQFF
>TRBV7-9|once|TRBJ1-4
CASGSGALATNEKLFF
>TRBV5-1|.|TRBJ1-4
CASSFDYGDTEKLFF
>TRBV29-1|.|TRBJ2-4
CSVEAGGKTKNIQYF
>TRBV7-2|.|TRBJ2-1
CASSLDGGISYNEQFF
>TRBV27|once|TRBJ1-1
CASSRTRQAENTEAFF
>TRBV7-2|once|TRBJ2-1
CASSFDLGTSGGNEQFF
>TRBV7-2|.|TRBJ1-2
CASSLGSGNVGGYTF
>TRBV18|.|TRBJ1-3
CASSPSLGNTIYF
>TRBV2|.|TRBJ2-1
CASSPLAGGGEQFF
>TRBV7-2|.|TRBJ1-5
CASSSSPGTLGQPQHF